The T cell receptor (beta chain) described here comes from a study of blood T cell repertoires in COVID-19 (TCRdb year 2020). Broadly, across the study: The collaborator samples originated in the United States, Italy and Spain and spanned the acute and convalescent phases of COVID-19. Where available, HLA class I and class II types were obtained from metadata supplied by the sample provider rather than from assay-based typing. Samples came from the ongoing ImmuneRACE study (first 160 participants) plus 1,254 subjects from 6 global collaborators. Deeply sampled blood TCRbeta repertoires from subjects exposed to, actively infected with, or recovered from COVID-19 were included in the dataset. The prospective study material was composed of cDNA or gDNA derived from T cells, B-cell-depleted T cells, or PBMCs. The repertoires were released in a freely available public database intended as a resource for research on the immune response to SARS-CoV-2. The sample metadata nearly always contained a de-identified subject ID, COVID-19 status, age in years and sex. Study-wide findings and limitations: The quantity of clinical and demographic metadata differed by source and by participant and was supplied without curation.

A remark on this clone: Which antigen it targets is not known. Qualities for individual bases were not recorded, and no much larger clone is one base off.

V is clipped by 1 base and J by 4 bases, and the sequence between their germline boundaries is 7 bases long. CDR1 SGHVS and CDR2 FQNEAQ were looked up in the germline V gene. Counted from cysteine to phenylalanine, this CDR3 has 13 amino acids. Only the CDR3 region is kept as DNA, spanning 39 bases read in frame from base 1. Each collaborating institution followed its own protocols to collect whole blood in K2EDTA tubes. Collaborator samples were shipped for TCRbeta analysis as frozen whole blood, isolated PBMCs, or DNA extracted from either sample type. TCRbeta CDR3 regions were amplified from genomic DNA by means of the immunoSEQ Assay, a bias-controlled multiplex PCR. The study's own analysis went as follows. The number of nucleated cells in each sample was estimated from the amplification of reference gene primers within the assay. Sequence reads were collapsed and filtered to measure the absolute abundance of every unique TCRbeta CDR3 rearrangement. Productive Simpson clonality was computed per sample as the square root of Simpson's diversity index over productive rearrangements. TCRdb re-hosts the immuneACCESS table, in-frame sequences only. Its copies lack some clones; in the studies checked, an unresolved V gene accounts for under half of them, and the cause for the rest is not known. V and J calls and clone size come straight from that table; D and trimming were deduced from the DNA. The sample table holds about 150,000 clones, of which 85% to 90% were seen once. The top ten clones comprise 15% of the sample.

The sequenced material came from peripheral blood. This receptor chain uses TRBV7-8 and TRBJ1-2; matching of 5 bases hints at TRBD1 as the D gene. The clonotype originates from a middle-aged woman with acute or convalescent COVID-19. The DNA reads TGTGCCAGCAGCTTAGACGACAGCTATGGCTACACCTTC. It is translated as CASSLDDSYGYTF.